The rows below give T cell receptor beta chains drawn from one sample of a study of shared clonotypes between healthy human individuals. Measured with immunoSEQ multiplex PCR; TCRdb has only the in-frame clones, and not every one. This table has roughly 1 million clones, around 75% appearing once. The sample was memory CD4+ T cells sorted from blood. The receptors originated from a man in his late teens or twenties in good health. CDR3s include the opening cysteine and the closing phenylalanine or tryptophan. The D gene is left open where the match is weak. Part of the rows lack a size; the others show once, few, many or a class for expanded clones.

j_call clone_size v_call d_call cdr3_nt cdr3_aa
TRBJ1-1 few TRBV28 . TGTGCCAGCAGTGACCTCCCCGGGGGCACTGAAGCTTTCTTT CASSDLPGGTEAFF
TRBJ2-7 . TRBV6-1 TRBD2 TGTGCCAGCAGAGCGGGGGGTTTAGAGCAGTACTTC CASRAGGLEQYF
TRBJ2-2 . TRBV6-5 . TGTGCCAGCAGTTACGGTGCGAACACCGGGGAGCTGTTTTTT CASSYGANTGELFF
TRBJ2-2 . TRBV6-5 TRBD2 TGTGCCAGCGGGCCGGGACTAGCTACCGGGGAGCTGTTTTTT CASGPGLATGELFF
TRBJ2-2 . TRBV7-2 . TGTGCCAGCAGCCCTTGGGGTCGGGGCACCGGGGAGCTGTTTTTT CASSPWGRGTGELFF
TRBJ1-3 . TRBV2 TRBD1 TGTGCCAGCGGCACGACAGGGGACCTTTCCTCTGGAAACACCATATATTTT CASGTTGDLSSGNTIYF
TRBJ2-1 . TRBV6-4 TRBD1 TGTGCCAGCAGCGTTCAATCTACAGGGGGTGAGCAGTTCTTC CASSVQSTGGEQFF
TRBJ2-1 . TRBV18 . TGTGCCAGCTCACCGATCCGGGGTGAGCAGTTCTTC CASSPIRGEQFF
TRBJ2-1 few TRBV27 . TGTGCCAGCAGTTTAAAAGGACCCCGGTCCAATGAGCAGTTCTTC CASSLKGPRSNEQFF
TRBJ1-6 . TRBV28 . TGTGCCAGCAGGTTGGGGAGCTCCTATAATTCACCCCTCCACTTT CASRLGSSYNSPLHF
TRBJ1-2 once TRBV7-2 . TGTGCCAGCAGCTTAGGCGGCAGGGACCTCTATGGCTACACCTTC CASSLGGRDLYGYTF
TRBJ1-2 few TRBV19 . TGTGCCAGTAGGTTGACGGCAGGATATGGCTACACCTTC CASRLTAGYGYTF
TRBJ1-5 . TRBV7-2 . TGTGCCAGCAGCTTGGATGGTAGCAATCAGCCCCAGCATTTT CASSLDGSNQPQHF
TRBJ2-3 . TRBV27 . TGTGCCAGCAGTTTGAGGCCTAACACAGATACGCAGTATTTT CASSLRPNTDTQYF
TRBJ1-6 once TRBV5-1 . TGCGCCAGCAGTTCTGGGGGGCCAGGAGGAAGCGGCTCACCCCTCCACTTT CASSSGGPGGSGSPLHF
TRBJ2-7 . TRBV27 . TGTGCCAGCAGTCTTAAACGACTGGACCGGTCCTACGAGCAGTACTTC CASSLKRLDRSYEQYF
TRBJ2-1 few TRBV2 TRBD2 TGTGCCAGAGCGGGACTCAATGAGCAGTTCTTC CARAGLNEQFF
TRBJ2-3 few TRBV7-6 TRBD2 TGTGCCAGCAGCCCCGGACTAGCGGGGGCCACAGATACGCAGTATTTT CASSPGLAGATDTQYF
TRBJ2-3 . TRBV7-3 . TGTGCCAGCAGCCTAGGCCCCGGGGAGGATACGCAGTATTTT CASSLGPGEDTQYF
TRBJ1-2 . TRBV15 . TGTGCCACCAGCCCCCCGAGACAGGAAAATGGCTACACCTTC CATSPPRQENGYTF
TRBJ2-1 once TRBV5-4 TRBD2 TGTGCCAGCAGCTTTGGGACTAGCGGGAGGGCCGGGTCCTACAATGAGCAGTTCTTC CASSFGTSGRAGSYNEQFF
TRBJ2-1 . TRBV7-9 . TGTGCCAGCAGCTTTGATCCAGCCATATCTCGGGGTGAGCAGTTCTTC CASSFDPAISRGEQFF